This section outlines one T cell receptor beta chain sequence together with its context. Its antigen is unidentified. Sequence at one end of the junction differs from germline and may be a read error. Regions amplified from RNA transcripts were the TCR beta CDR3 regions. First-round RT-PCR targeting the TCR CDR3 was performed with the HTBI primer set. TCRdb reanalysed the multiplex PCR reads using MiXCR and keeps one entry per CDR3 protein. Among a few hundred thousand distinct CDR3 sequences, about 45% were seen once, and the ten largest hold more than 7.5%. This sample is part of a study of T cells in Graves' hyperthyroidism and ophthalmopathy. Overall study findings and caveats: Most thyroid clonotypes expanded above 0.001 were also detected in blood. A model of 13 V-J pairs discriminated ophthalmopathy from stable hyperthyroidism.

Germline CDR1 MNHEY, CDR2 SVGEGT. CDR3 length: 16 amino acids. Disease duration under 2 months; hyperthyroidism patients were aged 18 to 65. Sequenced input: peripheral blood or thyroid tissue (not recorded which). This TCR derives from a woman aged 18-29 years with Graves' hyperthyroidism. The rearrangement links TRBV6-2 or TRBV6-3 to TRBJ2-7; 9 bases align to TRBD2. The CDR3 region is CASNTLRAGGPGEQHF. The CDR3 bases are TGTGCCAGCAACACCCTACGGGCGGGAGGGCCCGGCGAGCAGCACTTC.